This T cell receptor beta chain was identified in a study of metastatic and nonmetastatic thyroid tumors. The overall study: Both malignant and benign thyroid patients supplied peripheral blood and tumor or nodule tissue samples, across which the repertoires of these patients were then compared.

Notes on this clone: Its target is unknown. This may stem from a read error, because a much larger clone lies one nucleotide away.

MiXCR re-clonotyped the PCR reads for TCRdb. This table has tens of thousands of clones, around 17% appearing once. Broader study findings: It was reportedly found that TCR beta diversity was significantly higher in malignant thyroid tumors than in benign nodules, a difference seen in both blood and tumor samples.

Not a single patient had been given any form of treatment at any point before undergoing thyroid surgery. The CDR3 consists of 16 residues. CDR1 and CDR2 (germline): PRHDT, FYEKMQ (reference sequence). This clonotype was obtained from a female donor with papillary thyroid cancer or a benign thyroid nodule (not recorded which). Some clones in this sample may be carry-over from other donors' samples. This rearrangement joins TRBV13 to TRBJ2-5; D perhaps matches TRBD2 (6 bases). Material for sequencing was tumor tissue. DNA for the CDR3: TGTGCCATCAGCTTAGGCTTGGGGGGACTTGAAGAGACCCAGTACTTC. It yields the protein CAISLGLGGLEETQYF.